The sequence of this TCR beta chain was determined in a study of vaccination and CD4 T cells after COVID-19. Study details: Convalescent patients had positive nasal swab PCR results for SARS-CoV-2. Disease was mild in several and severe in one. General observations from the study: From 21 to 38, the median of SARS-CoV-2-reactive clonotypes rose without reaching significance.

The ends lost 3 bases at V and 0 bases at J; junction bases unmatched: 4. CDR3 length equals 17 residues. The germline CDR1 and CDR2 sequences are SEHNR and FQNEAQ (reference sequence). This clonotype was counted between two and nine times. What it binds is not known. Treatment noted: roughly 11-day PBMC culture with coronavirus spike peptide pools or control peptides (ViraFEST assay). At the Johns Hopkins FTIC core, DNA taken from cultured CD4+ T cells was sequenced by way of the Oncomine TCR Beta short-read assay. TCRdb independently ran MiXCR on the PCR reads; one entry per CDR3 protein. The sample consists of some 16,000 distinct CDR3 sequences, approximately 73% of them appearing once.

The J gene is TRBJ1-6, the V gene TRBV7-9; 8 nucleotides line up with TRBD1. The sequencing input was CD4+ T cells from blood, cultured in vitro. This receptor was taken from a human donor who had recovered from COVID-19. CDR3 sequence (DNA): TGTGCCAGCAGCTTGGGGGACAGGAGCTCCTATAATTCACCCCTCCACTTT. Protein: CASSLGDRSSYNSPLHF.